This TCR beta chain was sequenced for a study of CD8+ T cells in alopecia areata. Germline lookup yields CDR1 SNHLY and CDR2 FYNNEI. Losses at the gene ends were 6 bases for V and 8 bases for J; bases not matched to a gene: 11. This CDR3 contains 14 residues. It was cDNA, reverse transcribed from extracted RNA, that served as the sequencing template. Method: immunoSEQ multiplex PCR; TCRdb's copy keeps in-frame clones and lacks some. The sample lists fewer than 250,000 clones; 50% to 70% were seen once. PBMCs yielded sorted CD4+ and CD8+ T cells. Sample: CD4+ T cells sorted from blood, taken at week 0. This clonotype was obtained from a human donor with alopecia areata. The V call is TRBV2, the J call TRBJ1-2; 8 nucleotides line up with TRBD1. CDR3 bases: TGTGCCAGCAGAGTGACAGGGGTCCGCTACGGCTACACCTTC. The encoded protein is CASRVTGVRYGYTF.